These 12 T cell receptor beta chains were sequenced from one sample in a study of early T cells in non-severe SARS-CoV-2 infection (dated by TCRdb to about 2021). Receptor libraries were prepared by 5' RACE. These reads were obtained on a NextSeq 500. Through fastp at Q25 and MiXCR, TCRdb rebuilt clones from the public reads, retaining in-frame beta chains. Rows matching on CDR3 protein sequence are summarized as one entry with the most common DNA and genes. Across this sample there are fewer than 100,000 distinct CDR3 sequences, with less than 15% seen only once. The top ten hold about 2.3% of the sample. The sample consisted of whole blood. These receptors originate from an adult who was a healthcare worker with PCR-confirmed SARS-CoV-2 infection or an uninfected control (not recorded which).

This clonotype has a count of ten or more. The V gene is TRBV28, the J gene TRBJ1-5; D might be TRBD1 (5 bases). CDR1 and CDR2 from the germline V gene are MDHEN and SYDVKM. The CDR3 sequence is 16 residues long. V lost 6 bases, J lost 2 bases, and 17 bases lay in between. This CDR3 is CASSLKRTLRNQPQHF. The CDR3 DNA sequence: TGTGCCAGCAGCCTTAAAAGGACACTACGCAATCAGCCCCAGCATTTT.

About this clonotype: Germline is not matched at one junction end, which may reflect a read error. The chain is built from TRBV27 and TRBJ2-1; unclear D gene. The germline gives CDR1 MNHEY, CDR2 SMNVEV (reference sequence). The CDR3 is 16 residues long. CDR3 protein: CASSSGPAQSNNEQFF. CDR3 in DNA: TGCGCCAGCAGTTCCGGGCCGGCACAGAGCAACAATGAGCAGTTCTTC.

This sequence joins TRBV20-1 and TRBJ1-5; perhaps TRBD1 as D (5 bases). Trimming left V 7 bases short and J 3 bases short, with 7 bases between. CDR3 length: 11 residues. CDR1 is DFQATT, CDR2 SNEGSKA, per germline (reference sequence). The CDR3 here is CSGGSNQPQHF. The CDR3 region has the DNA TGCAGTGGGGGGTCCAATCAGCCCCAGCATTTT.

This clonotype has only a few counts. The rearrangement uses TRBV12-3 or TRBV12-4 and TRBJ1-4; a weak D match, TRBD1 (6 bases). V was cut by 6 bases and J by 1 base, with 15 bases left in between. The CDR3 contains 16 residues. Written as DNA, the CDR3 is TGTGCCAGCAGCTCCCGACAGGAGGGAACTAATGAAAAACTGTTTTTT. This gives the protein CASSSRQEGTNEKLFF.

The V call is TRBV28, the J call TRBJ1-2; D not certain. V was shortened by 5 bases and J by 1 base, with 8 bases between the two germline ends. This CDR3 contains 13 residues. Germline CDR1 is MDHEN and CDR2 is SYDVKM. This chain's CDR3 is CASSLNSNYGYTF. Written as DNA, the CDR3 is TGTGCCAGCAGTCTGAACAGTAACTATGGCTACACCTTC.

The sample holds many counts of this clonotype. The chain combines TRBV14 with TRBJ2-5; perhaps TRBD2 as D (5 bases). Trimming stripped 3 bases from V and 2 bases from J, with 7 bases between. The CDR3 covers 13 residues. From germline, CDR1 is SGHDN and CDR2 FVKESK. CDR3 coding DNA: TGTGCCAGCAGCCAGTTAGCGCAAGAGACCCAGTACTTC. Protein product: CASSQLAQETQYF.

This chain links TRBV11-2 with TRBJ1-1; TRBD1 might be the D (6 bases). The germline gives CDR1 SGHAT, CDR2 FQNNGV. The CDR3 has 15 residues. V was clipped by 2 bases and J by 4 bases, with 14 bases between them. The CDR3 DNA reads as TGTGCCAGCAGCTTATTAACAGGGCCCGGCACTGAAGCTTTCTTT. It encodes CASSLLTGPGTEAFF.

The rearrangement uses TRBV20-1 and TRBJ2-1, with 7 nucleotides matching TRBD2. This CDR3 has 12 amino acids. CDR1 is DFQATT and CDR2 is SNEGSKA in the germline V gene (reference sequence). The V and J ends lost 7 bases and 7 bases, in that order; junction bases with no gene match: 7. The CDR3 DNA sequence: TGCAGTGTTGCGGGGGTCCAGAATGAGCAGTTCTTC. This translates into CSVAGVQNEQFF.

J is TRBJ2-1 and V is TRBV12-3 or TRBV12-4, with D perhaps matching TRBD2 (5 bases). The germline V and J ends were trimmed by 5 bases and 9 bases, with 23 bases remaining between them. The CDR3 runs to 16 residues. DNA of the CDR3: TGTGCCAGCAGTGCCTCTGAGAGCGGTCTGCTTTCTGAGCAGTTCTTC. It yields the protein CASSASESGLLSEQFF.

Note on this clonotype: A much larger clone differs from this one at a single base, so this may be a read error. This rearrangement joins TRBV19 to TRBJ1-5; D not resolved. The germline V gene encodes CDR1 LNHDA and CDR2 SQIVND (reference sequence). This CDR3 region has 13 residues. DNA for the CDR3: TGTGCCAGTAGTATAGATGGGAGCCAACCCCTGCATTTT. This sequence encodes CASSIDGSQPLHF.

The chain links TRBV28 to TRBJ1-4; D call uncertain. The germline CDR1 and CDR2 sequences are MDHEN and SYDVKM. V was pared by 6 bases and J by 3 bases, with 14 bases between. The CDR3 covers 15 residues. For the CDR3, the DNA is TGTGCCAGCAGCTCCATCGAGGGATCTAATGAAAAACTGTTTTTT. Protein product: CASSSIEGSNEKLFF.

This chain links TRBV28 with TRBJ2-6; the match to TRBD1 covers 9 bases. The junction had 9 bases not matched to a gene; V was cut back by 11 bases and J by 4 bases. The CDR3 consists of 15 residues. The germline V gene has CDR1 MDHEN and CDR2 SYDVKM. CDR3 loop: CASGQGGPGANVLTF. CDR3 DNA: TGTGCCTCGGGACAGGGAGGTCCGGGGGCCAACGTCCTGACTTTC.